This T cell receptor (beta chain) was captured by sequencing in a study of cytomegalovirus exposure and HLA in healthy donors. Study-level points and caveats: In vitro data verified a few CMV-associated chains as specific for CMV antigens. Most sequenced TCRs were rare (though some public TCRs occurred in many donors). The classifier was said to identify cytomegalovirus status with high specificity and sensitivity.

V gave up 1 base and J gave up 7 bases, with 13 bases separating them. CDR1 SGHNT and CDR2 YENEEA come from the germline V gene. CDR3 size: 15 residues. This table comes from immunoSEQ multiplex PCR, and its TCRdb copy is limited to in-frame clones, with some not included. There are about 65,000 clones in the sample; about 94% occur only once, and nearly 4.5% lies in the top ten. Only one count was recorded for this clone. Its specificity is not known. The receptor's source is a man between 18 and 35 years old in good health and CMV-seropositive. The chain recombines TRBV11-3 with TRBJ2-2, with unresolved D. Sequencing input: PBMCs. The CDR3 spells CASSLGVGKSGELFF. DNA of the CDR3: TGTGCCAGCAGCTTAGGTGTCGGTAAAAGCGGGGAGCTGTTTTTT. Full variable domain (missing parts from reference TRBV11-3 and TRBJ2-2): EAGVVQSPRYKIIEKKQPVAFWCNPISGHNTLYWYLQNLGQGPELLIRYENEEAVDDSQLPKDRFSAERLKGVDSTLKIQPAELGDSAVYLCASSLGVGKSGELFFGEGSRLTVL.